This entry lists 18 T cell receptor beta chains sequenced from one sample in a study of cytomegalovirus exposure and HLA in healthy donors. Amplification used 60 Vbeta primers and 13 Jbeta primers. Generated by immunoSEQ multiplex PCR, the TCRdb table keeps only in-frame clones and is missing some. Of some 170,000 clones listed, about 80% are singletons. The source material was PBMCs. The receptors were gathered from a man aged 18 to 35 in good health and CMV-seropositive.

This clone was observed a handful of times. J is TRBJ1-1 and V is TRBV14; D call uncertain. Germline V gene sequence: CDR1 SGHDN, CDR2 FVKESK. The V gene lost 4 bases and the J gene lost 3 bases, with 15 bases spanning the gap. The CDR3 runs 15 residues. The CDR3 nucleotides are TGTGCCAGCAGCCTGGGGAGTGTGGTGGACACTGAAGCTTTCTTT. As protein: CASSLGSVVDTEAFF. Full variable domain (remainder filled in from reference TRBV14 and TRBJ1-1): EAGVTQFPSHSVIEKGQTVTLRCDPISGHDNLYWYRRVMGKEIKFLLHFVKESKQDESGMPNNRFLAERTGGTYSTLKVQPAELEDSGVYFCASSLGSVVDTEAFFGQGTRLTVV.

The chain has TRBV9 and TRBJ2-7; perhaps TRBD1 as D (5 bases). V lost 0 bases and J lost 6, with 16 bases in between. CDR3 length: 15 residues. Germline V gene sequence: CDR1 SGDLS, CDR2 YYNGEE. The CDR3 here is CASSVAVTARGEQYF. In nucleotides, the CDR3 is TGTGCCAGCAGCGTAGCTGTGACCGCAAGGGGCGAGCAGTACTTC.

The chain uses TRBV2 and TRBJ1-5, with D possibly matching TRBD1 (6 bases). V was cut by 4 bases and J by 2 bases, with 9 bases left in between. The CDR3 has 14 amino acids. Germline CDR1 and CDR2: SNHLY and FYNNEI. CDR3 protein: CASSVRQGNQPQHF. The CDR3, as DNA: TGTGCCAGCAGTGTTCGACAGGGCAATCAGCCCCAGCATTTT. Variable domain in full (rest from reference TRBV2 and TRBJ1-5): EPEVTQTPSHQVTQMGQEVILRCVPISNHLYFYWYRQILGQKVEFLVSFYNNEISEKSEIFDDQFSVERPDGSNFTLKIRSTKLEDSAMYFCASSVRQGNQPQHFGDGTRLSIL.

This clone was observed a single time. The chain carries TRBV19 and TRBJ2-7; TRBD2 might be the D (6 bases). V lost 1 base to trimming and J lost 5 bases, with 15 bases between them. Germline V lookup: CDR1 LNHDA, CDR2 SQIVND (reference sequence). CDR3 length: 15 amino acids. The CDR3 DNA sequence: TGTGCCAGTAGTATAGCCCTCTACGGGAGAAACGAGCAGTACTTC. Translation: CASSIALYGRNEQYF.

J is TRBJ1-3 and V is TRBV5-4; D is unclear. The CDR3 totals 15 residues. CDR1 and CDR2 from the germline V gene are SGHNT and YYREEE (reference sequence). Trimming left V 3 bases short and J 4 bases short, with 14 bases between. CDR3 sequence (DNA): TGTGCCAGCAGCTCGTTGGGAGTCTCCGGAAACACCATATATTTT. This encodes CASSSLGVSGNTIYF.

V usage is TRBV6-6 and J usage is TRBJ2-5, with TRBD1 identical over 9 bases. Near its end, the DNA agrees better with TRBJ2-7, so the J call may be wrong. Germline V gene sequence: CDR1 MNHNY, CDR2 SVGAGI (reference sequence). The CDR3 spans 15 residues. CDR3 DNA sequence: TGTGCCAGCAGTTTCGACAGGGGGGACTCCTACGAGCAGTACTTC. It specifies CASSFDRGDSYEQYF.

The CDR3 reads CASSLVFRGEEKLFF. Here the CDR3 DNA reads TGCGCCAGCAGCTTGGTTTTTAGGGGTGAAGAAAAACTGTTTTTT. The chain is built from TRBV5-1 and TRBJ1-4, with D perhaps matching TRBD1 (5 bases). CDR3 length equals 15 residues. Trimming left V 0 bases short and J 8 bases short, with 14 bases between. Germline CDR1 and CDR2: SGHRS and YFSETQ.

The genes are TRBV12-5 and TRBJ2-1, with D perhaps TRBD2 (6 bases). The CDR3 is 14 residues long. The germline gives CDR1 LGHNT, CDR2 FRNRAP. Trimming took 9 bases from V and 4 from J, leaving 16 bases between them. CDR3 sequence (DNA): TGTGCTAGCGCCGGTAGCGGTACTTACAATGAGCAGTTCTTC. It codes for CASAGSGTYNEQFF.

The chain combines TRBV15 with TRBJ2-7, with 9 nucleotides matching TRBD2. The length of the CDR3 is 16 residues. The germline gives CDR1 LNHNV, CDR2 YYDKDF (reference sequence). V shed 0 bases and J 2 bases; nucleotides not matched to a gene: 5. The CDR3: CATSRDRASGAYEQYF. DNA of the CDR3: TGTGCCACCAGCAGAGATAGGGCTAGCGGGGCCTACGAGCAGTACTTC.

V and J are TRBV25-1 and TRBJ1-1; 7 nucleotides match TRBD1. The germline CDR1 and CDR2 sequences are MGHDK and SYGVNS. With V trimmed by 4 bases and J by 1 base, 9 bases remained unmatched. This CDR3 contains 16 residues. CDR3 coding DNA: TGTGCCAGCAGTGCTCAGGGGGGTCGAGGGAACACTGAAGCTTTCTTT. This gives the protein CASSAQGGRGNTEAFF.

The chain uses TRBV7-2 and TRBJ1-2; TRBD1 agrees at 7 bases. Germline loops: CDR1 SGHTA, CDR2 FQGNSA. CDR3 length equals 16 residues. V dropped 1 base and J dropped 5; count of bases not matched to a gene: 10. The CDR3: CASSLGMTGLLYGYTF. In nucleotides, the CDR3 is TGTGCCAGCAGCTTAGGGATGACAGGGCTATTGTATGGCTACACCTTC.

The chain has TRBV5-1 and TRBJ1-2, with 7 nucleotides matching TRBD1. This CDR3 region has 14 residues. The V segment lost 2 bases and the J segment 4 bases; nucleotides outside the gene matches: 5. Per germline, CDR1 SGHRS and CDR2 YFSETQ. CDR3 region: CASSLDREAYGYTF. CDR3 DNA: TGCGCCAGCAGCTTAGACAGGGAGGCCTATGGCTACACCTTC.

The CDR3 here is CASSQSGQGYETQYF. DNA of the CDR3: TGCGCCAGCAGCCAATCGGGACAGGGTTACGAGACCCAGTACTTC. The rearrangement uses TRBV5-1 and TRBJ2-5; 9 bases align to TRBD1. The J segment lost 5 bases and the V segment lost 4 bases, leaving 9 bases of the junction unmatched. CDR1 is SGHRS and CDR2 is YFSETQ in the germline V gene. The CDR3 has 15 amino acids.

The V and J genes are TRBV5-4 and TRBJ1-2; 8 bases agree with TRBD1. V shed 5 bases, J shed 4 bases, and the junction held 10 bases outside the gene matches. Germline V gene data show CDR1 as SGHNT and CDR2 as YYREEE (reference sequence). The CDR3 runs 15 residues. In DNA form, the CDR3 reads TGTGCCAGCAGTCCCACGGGACAGGAACTCTATGGCTACACCTTC. Its protein product is CASSPTGQELYGYTF.

V gene TRBV29-1 combines with J gene TRBJ2-1; TRBD1 matches at 9 bases. CDR3 size: 14 residues. CDR1 and CDR2 (germline): SQVTM, ANQGSEA. The junction had 8 bases not matched to a gene; V was cut back by 6 bases and J by 5 bases. This CDR3 is CSVRDRGWDNEQFF. CDR3 DNA: TGCAGCGTCCGCGACAGGGGGTGGGACAATGAGCAGTTCTTC.

This chain joins TRBV6-1 and TRBJ1-1; no clear D. V was shortened by 2 bases and J by 3 bases, with 4 bases between the two germline ends. The CDR3 has 12 residues. Germline CDR1 is MNHNS and CDR2 is SASEGT. CDR3 residues: CASSERDTEAFF. CDR3 sequence (DNA): TGTGCCAGCAGTGAACGGGACACTGAAGCTTTCTTT.

This rearrangement joins TRBV30 to TRBJ1-4, with D unresolved. V lost 0 bases and J 8 bases, leaving 10 bases between the germline ends. Per the germline V gene, CDR1 is GTSNPN and CDR2 is SVGIG (reference sequence). The CDR3 spans 13 residues. The CDR3 loop is CAWSVRLDEKLFF. CDR3 in DNA: TGTGCCTGGAGTGTCCGACTTGACGAAAAACTGTTTTTT.

V and J are TRBV19 and TRBJ1-5, with 7 bases matching TRBD1. The germline V gene has CDR1 LNHDA and CDR2 SQIVND (reference sequence). V gave up 7 bases and J gave up 5 bases; unmatched junction bases: 11. The CDR3 is 15 amino acids. CDR3 sequence (DNA): TGTGCCAGTACCGCAGGGGGTCGGCTCGATCAGCCCCAGCATTTT. Translated, it gives CASTAGGRLDQPQHF.